The source of this T cell receptor beta chain is a study of T-cell reconstitution after alpha-beta-depleted transplantation in children. Trimming removed 4 bases at V and 3 bases at J, with 11 bases between. The CDR3 runs 13 residues. CDR1 and CDR2 from the germline V gene are SGHRS and YFSETQ. Concerning this clonotype: What it binds is not known.

Study-wide results and limits: Recipient T cells and thymic progenitors that survived were the source of the high TCRbeta diversity seen at day 60 in some patients.

The library targeted TCRbeta and was prepared with unique molecular identifiers. TCRdb analysed the PCR reads with MiXCR anew, one entry per CDR3 protein. Of about 260,000 distinct CDR3 sequences in the sample, 6.5% to 10% were seen once. This material consisted of PBMCs, mostly from graft donor cells, taken 180 days after TCRalphabeta/CD19-depleted stem cell transplant. The clonotype was recovered from a male patient younger than 18 who had a stem cell transplant for acute lymphoblastic leukemia, so the T cells may come from the graft donor. The chain links TRBV5-1 to TRBJ2-7, with D perhaps matching TRBD1 or TRBD2 (5 bases each). CDR3 in amino acids: CASSLGRYYEQYF. The CDR3 DNA sequence: TGCGCCAGCAGCCTGGGACGGTACTACGAGCAGTACTTC.